This TCR beta chain was documented in a study of T cell repertoires in cytomegalovirus infection. Study-level information: CMV epitopes, recently identified HLA-C-restricted and well-studied HLA-B-restricted, were used. Public TCR beta signatures indicated both CMV infection and matching HLA type.

V trimming: 3 bases; J trimming: 4 bases; junction bases outside the gene matches: 5. The CDR3 totals 14 residues. One entry per CDR3 protein results from TCRdb running MiXCR on the reads. Of approximately 310,000 distinct CDR3 sequences listed, about 25% are singletons. Broader study findings: There were carriers of CMV plus the relevant HLA, and cumulative public TCR beta family frequency identified them. HLA-C-restricted CMV-specific TCR beta clonotypes prevailed in the ex vivo response.

This clonotype was seen ten or more times. The antigen remains unidentified. This chain joins TRBV12-3 or TRBV12-4 and TRBJ1-1, with 7 positions matching TRBD1. The specimen was cultured PBMCs, collected from culture after CMV antigen stimulation. The TCR originated in a human donor in good health (CMV status not recorded). Some clones in this sample may be carry-over from other donors' samples. The CDR3 protein is CASSLGAGGTEAFF. The CDR3 DNA follows: TGTGCCAGCAGTTTGGGGGCAGGGGGCACTGAAGCTTTCTTT.